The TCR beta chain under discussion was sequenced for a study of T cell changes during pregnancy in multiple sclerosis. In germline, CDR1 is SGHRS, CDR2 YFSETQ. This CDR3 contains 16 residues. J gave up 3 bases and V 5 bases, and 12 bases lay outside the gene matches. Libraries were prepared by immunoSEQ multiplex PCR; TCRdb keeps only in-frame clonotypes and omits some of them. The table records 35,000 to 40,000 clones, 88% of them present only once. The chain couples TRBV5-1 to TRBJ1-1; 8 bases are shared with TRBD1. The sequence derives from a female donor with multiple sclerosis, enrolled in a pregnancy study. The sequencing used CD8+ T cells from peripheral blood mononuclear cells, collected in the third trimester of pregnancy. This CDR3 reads CASSLIPGQGDTEAFF. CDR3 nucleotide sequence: TGCGCCAGCAGTTTGATTCCAGGACAGGGTGACACTGAAGCTTTCTTT.